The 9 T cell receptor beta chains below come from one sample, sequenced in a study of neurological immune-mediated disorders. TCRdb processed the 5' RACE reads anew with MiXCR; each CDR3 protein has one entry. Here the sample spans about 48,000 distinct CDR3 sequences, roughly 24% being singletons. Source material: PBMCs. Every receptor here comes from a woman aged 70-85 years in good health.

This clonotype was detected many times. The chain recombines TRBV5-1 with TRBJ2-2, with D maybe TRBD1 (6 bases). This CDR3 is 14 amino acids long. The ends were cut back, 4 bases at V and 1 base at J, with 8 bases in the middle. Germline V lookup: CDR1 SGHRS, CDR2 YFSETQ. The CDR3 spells CASSLQGNTGELFF. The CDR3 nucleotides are TGCGCCAGCAGCCTACAGGGGAACACCGGGGAGCTGTTTTTT.

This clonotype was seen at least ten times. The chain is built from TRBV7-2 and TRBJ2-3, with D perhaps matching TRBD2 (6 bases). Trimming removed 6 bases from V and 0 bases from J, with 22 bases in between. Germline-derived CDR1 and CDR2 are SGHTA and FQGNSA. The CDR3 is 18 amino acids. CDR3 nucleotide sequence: TGTGCCAGCAGGCATCTAAAAACCGGGACTCCAAGCACAGATACGCAGTATTTT. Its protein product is CASRHLKTGTPSTDTQYF. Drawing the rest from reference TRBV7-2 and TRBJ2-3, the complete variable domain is GAGVSQSPSNKVTEKGKDVELRCDPISGHTALYWYRQSLGQGLEFLIYFQGNSAPDKSGLPSDRFSAERTGGSVSTLTIQRTQQEDSAVYLCASRHLKTGTPSTDTQYFGPGTRLTVL.

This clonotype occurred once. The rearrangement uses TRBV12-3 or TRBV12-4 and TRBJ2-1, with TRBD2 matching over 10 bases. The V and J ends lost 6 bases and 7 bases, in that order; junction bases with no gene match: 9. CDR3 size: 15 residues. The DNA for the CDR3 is TGTGCCAGCAGAAAACTAGCGGGGTTTATTAATGAGCAGTTCTTC. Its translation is CASRKLAGFINEQFF.

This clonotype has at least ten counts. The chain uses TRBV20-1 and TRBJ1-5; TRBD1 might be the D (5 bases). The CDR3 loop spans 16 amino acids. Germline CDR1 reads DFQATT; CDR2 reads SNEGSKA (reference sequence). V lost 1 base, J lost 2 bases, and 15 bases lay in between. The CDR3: CSARADPTRGNQPQHF. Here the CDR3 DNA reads TGCAGTGCTAGAGCGGATCCGACCAGGGGCAATCAGCCCCAGCATTTT.

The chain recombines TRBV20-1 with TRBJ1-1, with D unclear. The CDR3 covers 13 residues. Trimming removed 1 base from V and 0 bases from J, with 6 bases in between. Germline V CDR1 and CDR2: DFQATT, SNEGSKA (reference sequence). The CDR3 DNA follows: TGCAGTGCTAGAGTATCCCTGAACACTGAAGCTTTCTTT. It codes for CSARVSLNTEAFF.

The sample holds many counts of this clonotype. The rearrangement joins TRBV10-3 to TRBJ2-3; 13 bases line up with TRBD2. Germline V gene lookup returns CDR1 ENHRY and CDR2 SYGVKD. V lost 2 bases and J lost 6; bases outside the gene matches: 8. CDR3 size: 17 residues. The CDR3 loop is CAISEPRTSGSPDTQYF. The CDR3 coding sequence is TGTGCCATCAGTGAGCCCCGGACTAGCGGGAGCCCGGATACGCAGTATTTT.

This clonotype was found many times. CDR3 nucleotides: TGTGCCAGCAGCCAAGATCGGGGAAGCGGGTCCACAGATACGCAGTATTTT. This encodes CASSQDRGSGSTDTQYF. The chain combines TRBV14 with TRBJ2-3, with D perhaps TRBD2 (6 bases). The V gene's germline CDR1 is SGHDN and CDR2 FVKESK. Trimming stripped 0 bases from V and 2 bases from J, with 15 bases between. The CDR3 contains 17 residues.

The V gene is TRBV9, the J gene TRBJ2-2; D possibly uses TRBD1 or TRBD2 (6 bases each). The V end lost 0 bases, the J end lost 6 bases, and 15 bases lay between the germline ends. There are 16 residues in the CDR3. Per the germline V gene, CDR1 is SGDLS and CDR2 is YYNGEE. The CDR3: CASSVDPPGAAGELFF. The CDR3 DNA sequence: TGTGCCAGCAGCGTAGACCCCCCGGGGGCTGCCGGGGAGCTGTTTTTT.

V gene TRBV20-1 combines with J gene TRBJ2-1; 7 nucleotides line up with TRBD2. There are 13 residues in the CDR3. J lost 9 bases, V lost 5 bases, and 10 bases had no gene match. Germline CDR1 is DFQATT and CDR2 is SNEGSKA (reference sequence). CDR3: CSAGTTGRLEQFF. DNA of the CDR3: TGCAGTGCTGGGACTACAGGTCGTCTTGAGCAGTTCTTC.